This T cell receptor beta chain was retrieved from a study of T cell responses to AZD1222 COVID-19 vaccine. Study overall: Pooling was applied to second doses at about 4 or about 12 weeks. Study results and limitations: The donor group comprised mostly white British people and more females; the analysis possibly underestimated clonal diversity. CD4 TCRs associated with vaccination spanned spike, dominating at 160-218 and 743-854.

The germline V gene encodes CDR1 SGHDT and CDR2 YYEEEE. With V trimmed by 4 bases and J by 1 base, 4 bases remained unmatched. The CDR3 length is 14 residues. Sequencing was performed with immunoSEQ multiplex PCR; in TCRdb, only in-frame clones are kept and a portion is missing. The table lists roughly 130,000 clones, 88% of them singletons, with under 9% in the top ten. Of note for this clone: Antigen unknown.

The receptor was derived from an adult in good health. The specimen was peripheral blood, collected on day 0 of AZD1222 vaccination. The chain links TRBV5-6 to TRBJ1-2; 7 bases map to TRBD1. CDR3 residues: CASSPGQVNYGYTF. CDR3 nucleotide sequence: TGTGCCAGCAGCCCAGGACAGGTTAACTATGGCTACACCTTC.